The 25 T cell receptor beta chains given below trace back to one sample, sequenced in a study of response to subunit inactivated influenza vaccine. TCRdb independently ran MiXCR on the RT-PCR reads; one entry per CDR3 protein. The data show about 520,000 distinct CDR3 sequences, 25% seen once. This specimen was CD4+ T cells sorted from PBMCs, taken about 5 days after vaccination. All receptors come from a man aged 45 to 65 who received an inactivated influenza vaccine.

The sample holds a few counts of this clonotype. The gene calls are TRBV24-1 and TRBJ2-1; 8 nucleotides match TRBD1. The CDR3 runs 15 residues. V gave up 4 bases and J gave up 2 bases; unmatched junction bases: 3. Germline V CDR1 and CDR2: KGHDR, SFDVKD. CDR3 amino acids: CATSEADRAYNEQFF. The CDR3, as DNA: TGTGCCACCAGTGAGGCGGACAGGGCCTACAATGAGCAGTTCTTC.

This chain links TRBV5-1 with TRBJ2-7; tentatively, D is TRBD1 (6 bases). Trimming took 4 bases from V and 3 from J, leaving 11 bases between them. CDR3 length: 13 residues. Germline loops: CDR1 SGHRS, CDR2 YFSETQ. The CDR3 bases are TGCGCCAGCAGCCCGACGACAGGCTACGAGCAGTACTTC. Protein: CASSPTTGYEQYF.

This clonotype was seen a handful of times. The CDR3 protein is CASSLNPLGQGEQYF. CDR3 nucleotides: TGTGCCAGCAGCTTAAATCCACTAGGCCAGGGGGAGCAGTACTTC. This chain connects TRBV7-2 to TRBJ2-7; tentative D call: TRBD1 (6 bases). This CDR3 comprises 15 residues. Trimming removed 2 bases at V and 7 bases at J, with 18 bases between. Germline V gene sequence: CDR1 SGHTA, CDR2 FQGNSA. The variable domain in full, with the rest retrieved from reference TRBV7-2 and TRBJ2-7, is GAGVSQSPSNKVTEKGKDVELRCDPISGHTALYWYRQSLGQGLEFLIYFQGNSAPDKSGLPSDRFSAERTGGSVSTLTIQRTQQEDSAVYLCASSLNPLGQGEQYFGPGTRLTVT.

The CDR3, as DNA: TGCGCCAGCAGCTTGGCCTCAGGACTAGCGGGCCTCTACGAGCAGTACTTC. Its protein product is CASSLASGLAGLYEQYF. The rearrangement joins TRBV5-1 to TRBJ2-7, with 11 bases that match TRBD2. V gave up 0 bases and J gave up 3 bases; unmatched junction bases: 8. This CDR3 region has 17 residues. The germline gives CDR1 SGHRS, CDR2 YFSETQ.

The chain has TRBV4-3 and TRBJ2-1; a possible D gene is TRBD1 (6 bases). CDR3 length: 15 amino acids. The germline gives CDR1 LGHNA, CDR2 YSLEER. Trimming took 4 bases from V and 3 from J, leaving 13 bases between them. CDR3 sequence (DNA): TGCGCCAGCAGCCCCGAAAGGGGGTACTACAATGAGCAGTTCTTC. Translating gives CASSPERGYYNEQFF.

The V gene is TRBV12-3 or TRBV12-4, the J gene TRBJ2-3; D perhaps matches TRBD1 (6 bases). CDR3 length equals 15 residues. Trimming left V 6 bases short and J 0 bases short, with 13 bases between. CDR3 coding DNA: TGTGCCAGCAGCCCAGGACAGCCGAGCACAGATACGCAGTATTTT. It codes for CASSPGQPSTDTQYF.

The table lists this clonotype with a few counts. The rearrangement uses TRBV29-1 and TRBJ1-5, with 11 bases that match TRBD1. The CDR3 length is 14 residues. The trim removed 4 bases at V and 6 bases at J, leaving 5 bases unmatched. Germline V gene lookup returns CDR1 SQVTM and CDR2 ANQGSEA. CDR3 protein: CSVAGTGGSQPQHF. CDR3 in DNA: TGCAGCGTTGCCGGGACAGGGGGTTCTCAGCCCCAGCATTTT. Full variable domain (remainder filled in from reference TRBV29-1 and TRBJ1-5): SAVISQKPSRDICQRGTSLTIQCQVDSQVTMMFWYRQQPGQSLTLIATANQGSEATYESGFVIDKFPISRPNLTFSTLTVSNMSPEDSSIYLCSVAGTGGSQPQHFGDGTRLSIL.

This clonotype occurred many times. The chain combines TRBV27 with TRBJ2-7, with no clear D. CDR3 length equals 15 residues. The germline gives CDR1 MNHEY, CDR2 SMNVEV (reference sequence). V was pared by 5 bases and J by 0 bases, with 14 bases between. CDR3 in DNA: TGTGCCAGCAGTCCTTATCACGACCCCTCCTACGAGCAGTACTTC. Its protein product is CASSPYHDPSYEQYF.

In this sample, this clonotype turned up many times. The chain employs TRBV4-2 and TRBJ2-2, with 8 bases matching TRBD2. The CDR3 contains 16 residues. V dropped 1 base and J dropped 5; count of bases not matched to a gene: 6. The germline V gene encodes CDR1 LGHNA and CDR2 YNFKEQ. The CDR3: CASSQAGGLGTGELFF. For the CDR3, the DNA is TGTGCCAGCAGCCAAGCGGGGGGGCTTGGAACCGGGGAGCTGTTTTTT.

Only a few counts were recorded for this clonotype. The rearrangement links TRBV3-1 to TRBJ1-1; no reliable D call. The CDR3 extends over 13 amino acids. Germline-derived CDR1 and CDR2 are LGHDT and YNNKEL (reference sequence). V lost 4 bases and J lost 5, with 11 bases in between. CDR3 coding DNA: TGTGCCAGCAGCCTCCTCTTCGGGACTGAAGCTTTCTTT. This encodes CASSLLFGTEAFF.

CDR3 nucleotide sequence: TGTGCCAGCAGCCCCGGACAGGGGTTCCAAGAGACCCAGTACTTC. As protein: CASSPGQGFQETQYF. V and J are TRBV7-9 and TRBJ2-5, with 9 positions matching TRBD1. Trimming cost V 5 bases and J 1 base; bases outside gene matches: 5. This CDR3 has 15 amino acids. Germline lookup yields CDR1 SEHNR and CDR2 FQNEAQ (reference sequence).

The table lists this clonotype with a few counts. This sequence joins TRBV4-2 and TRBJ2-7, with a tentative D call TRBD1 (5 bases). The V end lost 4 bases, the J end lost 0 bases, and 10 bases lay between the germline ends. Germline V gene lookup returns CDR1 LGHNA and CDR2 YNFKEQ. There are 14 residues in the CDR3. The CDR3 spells CASSPRQISYEQYF. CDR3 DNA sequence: TGTGCCAGCAGCCCCAGACAGATCTCCTACGAGCAGTACTTC.

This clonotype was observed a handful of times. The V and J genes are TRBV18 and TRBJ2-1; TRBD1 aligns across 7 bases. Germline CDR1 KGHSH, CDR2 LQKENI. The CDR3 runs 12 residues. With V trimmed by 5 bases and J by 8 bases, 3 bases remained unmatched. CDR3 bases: TGTGCCAGCTCATCGACAGGGTATGAGCAGTTCTTC. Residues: CASSSTGYEQFF.

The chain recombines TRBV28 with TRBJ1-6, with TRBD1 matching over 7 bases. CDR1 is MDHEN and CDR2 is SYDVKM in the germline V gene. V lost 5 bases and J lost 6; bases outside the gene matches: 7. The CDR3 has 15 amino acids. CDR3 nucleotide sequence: TGTGCCAGCAGTAAAGACAGGGCCGGTAATTCACCCCTCCACTTT. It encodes CASSKDRAGNSPLHF.

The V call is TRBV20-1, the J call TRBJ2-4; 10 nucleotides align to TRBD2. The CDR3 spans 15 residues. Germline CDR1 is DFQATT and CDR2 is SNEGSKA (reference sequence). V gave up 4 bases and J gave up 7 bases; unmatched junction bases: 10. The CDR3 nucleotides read TGCAGTGCTAATCAGCGGGAGGGCCTCCCCAACATTCAGTACTTC. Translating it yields CSANQREGLPNIQYF.

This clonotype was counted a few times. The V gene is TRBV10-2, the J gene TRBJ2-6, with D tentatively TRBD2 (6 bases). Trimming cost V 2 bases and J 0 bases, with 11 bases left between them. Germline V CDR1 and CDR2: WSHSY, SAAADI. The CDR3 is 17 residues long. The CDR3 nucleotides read TGCGCCAGCAGTGAGGCGGGGCAGAGCTCTGGGGCCAACGTCCTGACTTTC. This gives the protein CASSEAGQSSGANVLTF.

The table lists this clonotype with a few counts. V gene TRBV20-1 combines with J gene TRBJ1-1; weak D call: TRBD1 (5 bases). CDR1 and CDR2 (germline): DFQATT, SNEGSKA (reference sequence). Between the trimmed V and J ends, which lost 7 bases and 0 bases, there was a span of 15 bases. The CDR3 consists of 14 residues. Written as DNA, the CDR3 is TGCAGTGTACGGGGGAGAAGTATGAACACTGAAGCTTTCTTT. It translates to CSVRGRSMNTEAFF.

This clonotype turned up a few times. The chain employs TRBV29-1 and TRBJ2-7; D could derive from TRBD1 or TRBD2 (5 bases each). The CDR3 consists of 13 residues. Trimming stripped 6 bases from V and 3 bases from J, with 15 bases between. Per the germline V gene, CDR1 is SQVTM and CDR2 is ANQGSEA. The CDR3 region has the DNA TGCAGCGTGGGGGACGCGACTTTCTACGAGCAGTACTTC. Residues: CSVGDATFYEQYF.

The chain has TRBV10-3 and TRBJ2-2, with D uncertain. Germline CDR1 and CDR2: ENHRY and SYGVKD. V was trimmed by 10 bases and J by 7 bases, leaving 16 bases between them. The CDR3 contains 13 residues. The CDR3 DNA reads TGTGCCACCCGACTCGTAAGGGACGGGGAGCTGTTTTTT. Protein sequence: CATRLVRDGELFF.

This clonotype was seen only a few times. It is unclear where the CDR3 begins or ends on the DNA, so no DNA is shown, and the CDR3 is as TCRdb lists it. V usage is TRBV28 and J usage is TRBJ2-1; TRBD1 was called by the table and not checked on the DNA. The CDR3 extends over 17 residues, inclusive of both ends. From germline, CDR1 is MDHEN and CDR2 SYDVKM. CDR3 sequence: CASSSSDRPSANNEQFF.

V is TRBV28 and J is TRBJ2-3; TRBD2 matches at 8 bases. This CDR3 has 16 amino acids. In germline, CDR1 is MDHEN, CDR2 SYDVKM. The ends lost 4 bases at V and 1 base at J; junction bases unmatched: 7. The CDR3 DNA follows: TGTGCCAGCAGTTCTCATACTAGCGGAGGCACAGATACGCAGTATTTT. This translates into CASSSHTSGGTDTQYF.

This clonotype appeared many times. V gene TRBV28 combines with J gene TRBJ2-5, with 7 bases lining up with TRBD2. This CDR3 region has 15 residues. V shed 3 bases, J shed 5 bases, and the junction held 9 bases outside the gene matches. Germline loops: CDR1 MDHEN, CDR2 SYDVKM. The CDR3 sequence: CASSFPSGSVETQYF. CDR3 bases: TGTGCCAGCAGTTTCCCTAGCGGTTCAGTGGAGACCCAGTACTTC. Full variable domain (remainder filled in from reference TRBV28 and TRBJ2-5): DVKVTQSSRYLVKRTGEKVFLECVQDMDHENMFWYRQDPGLGLRLIYFSYDVKMKEKGDIPEGYSVSREKKERFSLILESASTNQTSMYLCASSFPSGSVETQYFGPGTRLLVL.

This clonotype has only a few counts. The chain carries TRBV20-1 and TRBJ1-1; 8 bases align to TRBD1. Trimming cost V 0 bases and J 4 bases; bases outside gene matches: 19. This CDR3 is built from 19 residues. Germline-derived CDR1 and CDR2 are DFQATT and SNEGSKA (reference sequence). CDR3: CSARDPKLQGAPLSTEAFF. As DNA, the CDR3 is TGCAGTGCTAGAGATCCCAAATTGCAGGGGGCCCCATTGAGCACTGAAGCTTTCTTT.

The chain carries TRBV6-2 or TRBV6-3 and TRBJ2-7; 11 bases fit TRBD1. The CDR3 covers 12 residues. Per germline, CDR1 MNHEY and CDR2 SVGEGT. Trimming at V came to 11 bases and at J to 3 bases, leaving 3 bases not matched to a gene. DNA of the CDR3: TGTGCCGTGGGACAGGGGGACTACGAGCAGTACTTC. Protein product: CAVGQGDYEQYF.

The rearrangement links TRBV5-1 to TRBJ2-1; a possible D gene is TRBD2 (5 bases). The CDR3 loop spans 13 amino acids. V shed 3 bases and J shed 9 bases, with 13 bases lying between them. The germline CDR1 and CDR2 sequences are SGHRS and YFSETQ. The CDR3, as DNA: TGCGCCAGCAGCTCCACTAGGGTTGTTGAGCAGTTCTTC. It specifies CASSSTRVVEQFF.